This T cell receptor beta chain was sequenced during a study of blood T cell repertoires in COVID-19. At the level of the study: There were acute and convalescent COVID-19 samples, and they came from the United States, Italy and Spain. From T cells, B-cell-depleted T cells, or PBMCs came the material, which was cDNA or gDNA.

TCRdb's copy holds only in-frame clones and misses some; the assay was immunoSEQ multiplex PCR. The sample records tens of thousands of clones, about 83% being singletons. J gave up 3 bases and V 0 bases, and 14 bases lay outside the gene matches. Germline V gives CDR1 MNHEY, CDR2 SMNVEV (reference sequence). The CDR3 runs to 18 residues. The TCR sequence derives from a man aged 40-49 years with acute or convalescent COVID-19. The V and J genes are TRBV27 and TRBJ2-7, with 7 bases aligning to TRBD2. The sequenced sample was peripheral blood. Here the CDR3 reads CASSLSGLYGGGNYEQYF. The CDR3 DNA reads as TGTGCCAGCAGTTTATCGGGACTTTATGGGGGGGGGAACTACGAGCAGTACTTC.